The 17 T cell receptor beta chains reported below all come from one sample, sequenced in a study of cytomegalovirus exposure and HLA in healthy donors. Some clones are missing from TCRdb's copy, which holds only in-frame ones; the method was immunoSEQ multiplex PCR. The sample lists 100,000 to 150,000 clones, approximately 92% occurring once. The sequenced sample consisted of PBMCs. These receptors were obtained from a woman younger than 30 in good health and CMV-seronegative.

The chain combines TRBV28 with TRBJ2-3; D unclear. Between the trimmed V and J ends, which lost 4 bases and 6 bases, there was a span of 11 bases. The CDR3 totals 13 residues. Germline V CDR1 and CDR2: MDHEN, SYDVKM. The CDR3 is CASSYPGSDTQYF. In DNA form, the CDR3 reads TGTGCCAGCAGTTACCCCGGGTCTGATACGCAGTATTTT.

V and J are TRBV30 and TRBJ2-1, with TRBD2 as a possible D gene (6 bases). The CDR3 is 16 residues long. Germline values: CDR1 GTSNPN, CDR2 SVGIG (reference sequence). Trimming removed 4 bases from V and 4 bases from J, with 20 bases in between. In DNA form, the CDR3 reads TGTGCCTGGACCCCAAACCGACTAGGGATATACAATGAGCAGTTCTTC. This gives the protein CAWTPNRLGIYNEQFF. The complete variable domain, with remaining parts taken from reference TRBV30 and TRBJ2-1, reads SQTIHQWPATLVQPVGSPLSLECTVEGTSNPNLYWYRQAAGRGLQLLFYSVGIGQISSEVPQNLSASRPQDRQFILSSKKLLLSDSGFYLCAWTPNRLGIYNEQFFGPGTRLTVL.

The chain carries TRBV2 and TRBJ1-2, with 8 bases matching TRBD1. Trimming took 2 bases from V and 7 from J; bases not matched to a gene: 6. Per the germline V gene, CDR1 is SNHLY and CDR2 is FYNNEI. This CDR3 region has 14 residues. CDR3 coding DNA: TGTGCCAGCAGTGAACAGGGGGCGGGGGTTGGCTACACCTTC. Translation: CASSEQGAGVGYTF.

V gene TRBV2 combines with J gene TRBJ2-3, with D maybe TRBD2 (5 bases). This CDR3 is built from 13 residues. V gave up 7 bases and J gave up 7 bases, with 15 bases separating them. Germline V gene sequence: CDR1 SNHLY, CDR2 FYNNEI. The chain's CDR3 is CASTSGIANTQYF. The DNA for the CDR3 is TGTGCCAGCACCAGCGGAATAGCGAATACGCAGTATTTT.

J is TRBJ2-5 and V is TRBV2; 8 nucleotides line up with TRBD2. Trimming at V came to 6 bases and at J to 4 bases, leaving 10 bases not matched to a gene. CDR3 length: 15 amino acids. Germline values: CDR1 SNHLY, CDR2 FYNNEI. CDR3 residues: CASRAGTSARETQYF. Written as DNA, the CDR3 is TGTGCCAGCAGAGCCGGGACTAGTGCTAGAGAGACCCAGTACTTC.

The genes are TRBV7-9 and TRBJ1-1; 7 positions match TRBD1. With 1 base clipped from V and 0 bases from J, the junction kept 8 bases outside the gene matches. Germline CDR1 and CDR2: SEHNR and FQNEAQ (reference sequence). The CDR3 has 17 residues. As DNA, the CDR3 is TGTGCCAGCAGCTTAGGGTGGGACAGCCCGATGAACACTGAAGCTTTCTTT. Its protein is CASSLGWDSPMNTEAFF.

This clone was seen a single time. This chain links TRBV6-6 with TRBJ2-2; TRBD1 agrees at 10 bases. The CDR3 covers 16 residues. V was clipped by 5 bases and J by 2 bases; unmatched bases: 5. Germline values: CDR1 MNHNY, CDR2 SVGAGI (reference sequence). CDR3 in DNA: TGTGCCAGCAGTACCGGGACAGGGGCTAACACCGGGGAGCTGTTTTTT. Its protein is CASSTGTGANTGELFF.

The V gene is TRBV28, the J gene TRBJ1-4, with D possibly matching TRBD1 (5 bases). This CDR3 contains 15 residues. The germline V and J ends were trimmed by 6 bases and 0 bases, with 11 bases remaining between them. Germline V gene data show CDR1 as MDHEN and CDR2 as SYDVKM. CDR3 in DNA: TGTGCCAGCAGACACAGGTTCCCAACTAATGAAAAACTGTTTTTT. Translating gives CASRHRFPTNEKLFF.

The chain is built from TRBV4-1 and TRBJ2-2; D possibly corresponds to TRBD1 (6 bases). V was trimmed by 1 base and J by 5 bases, leaving 14 bases between them. In germline, CDR1 is MGHRA, CDR2 YSYEKL. The CDR3 extends over 16 amino acids. This CDR3 reads CASSQVMGAETGELFF. The CDR3 nucleotides read TGCGCCAGCAGCCAAGTTATGGGGGCAGAAACCGGGGAGCTGTTTTTT.

The rearrangement links TRBV7-7 to TRBJ2-2, with D possibly TRBD1 on 6 matching bases. The CDR3 runs to 14 residues. From germline, CDR1 is SSHAT and CDR2 FNYEAQ (reference sequence). V lost 3 bases and J 7 bases, leaving 12 bases between the germline ends. The CDR3, as DNA: TGTGCCAGCAGCTTTGCACAGGGCAGCGGGGAGCTGTTTTTT. Translated: CASSFAQGSGELFF.

The rearrangement joins TRBV27 to TRBJ2-1, with unresolved D. The CDR3 consists of 14 residues. Deletions cut 0 bases from V and 2 bases from J, with 5 bases between. The germline V gene has CDR1 MNHEY and CDR2 SMNVEV (reference sequence). DNA for the CDR3: TGTGCCAGCAGTTTATCGGGCCCCTACAATGAGCAGTTCTTC. Translating it yields CASSLSGPYNEQFF.

The chain has TRBV10-3 and TRBJ2-3; TRBD2 might be the D (6 bases). V was cut by 3 bases and J by 0 bases, with 10 bases left in between. Germline V CDR1 and CDR2: ENHRY, SYGVKD. The CDR3 has 15 amino acids. The CDR3 loop reads CAISEGRGSTDTQYF. As DNA, the CDR3 is TGTGCCATCAGTGAAGGGCGGGGTAGCACAGATACGCAGTATTTT.

The chain joins TRBV7-8 to TRBJ1-1; 10 positions agree with TRBD1. The V gene's germline CDR1 is SGHVS and CDR2 FQNEAQ. V was pared by 4 bases and J by 2 bases, with 7 bases of the junction left unmatched. The CDR3 spans 16 residues. CDR3 nucleotides: TGTGCCAGCAGCTGGGACAGGGGCGGAGGCAACACTGAAGCTTTCTTT. Protein sequence: CASSWDRGGGNTEAFF.

The chain joins TRBV6-1 to TRBJ2-5; D may be TRBD2 (6 bases). V was trimmed by 6 bases and J by 3 bases, leaving 11 bases between them. The CDR3 has 13 residues. CDR1 is MNHNS and CDR2 is SASEGT in the germline V gene. The CDR3 sequence is CASSGGPKETQYF. Written as DNA, the CDR3 is TGTGCCAGCAGCGGGGGACCGAAAGAGACCCAGTACTTC.

The rearrangement uses TRBV6-5 and TRBJ2-1; possible D gene TRBD2, 5 bases. The CDR3 is 16 residues long. Germline assignment: CDR1 MNHEY and CDR2 SVGAGI. V lost 2 bases and J lost 6, with 17 bases in between. The CDR3 protein is CASSYDRPHGVNEQFF. The CDR3 DNA reads TGTGCCAGCAGTTACGACCGGCCACACGGGGTCAATGAGCAGTTCTTC.

The J gene is TRBJ2-5, the V gene TRBV2; D gene unclear. The CDR3 runs to 14 residues. The germline V gene has CDR1 SNHLY and CDR2 FYNNEI. Trimming left V 1 base short and J 2 bases short, with 8 bases between. CDR3 in amino acids: CASSEGTIQETQYF. CDR3 in DNA: TGTGCCAGCAGTGAAGGTACAATACAAGAGACCCAGTACTTC.

The chain is built from TRBV5-6 and TRBJ2-5; D is possibly TRBD2 (5 bases). V lost 0 bases, J lost 1 base, and 13 bases lay in between. CDR1 and CDR2 (germline): SGHDT, YYEEEE. The CDR3 sequence is 16 residues long. In DNA, the CDR3 is TGTGCCAGCAGCTTGGGCCCAACCGGGATCCAAGAGACCCAGTACTTC. Translation: CASSLGPTGIQETQYF.